The 20 T cell receptor beta chains given below trace back to one sample, sequenced in a study of blood T cell repertoires in COVID-19. Profiled with immunoSEQ multiplex PCR; TCRdb holds only in-frame clones, not every one. The sample has 300,000 to 400,000 clones, 89% seen once. The sequenced material came from peripheral blood. The receptors derive from a woman aged 25-40 years with COVID-19, enrolled during active disease.

V usage is TRBV7-9 and J usage is TRBJ2-7, with 9 bases identical to TRBD2. The CDR3 spans 15 residues. Germline CDR1 reads SEHNR; CDR2 reads FQNEAQ (reference sequence). The V gene end was trimmed by 5 bases and the J gene end by 3 bases; junction bases not matched to a gene: 8. This chain's CDR3 is CASSPRFSGGYEQYF. DNA for the CDR3: TGTGCCAGCAGCCCCCGCTTTAGCGGGGGCTACGAGCAGTACTTC.

This chain joins TRBV4-1 and TRBJ1-1, with D perhaps TRBD1 (5 bases). Trimming took off 7 bases at V and 4 bases at J, with 16 bases between the two ends. The CDR3 contains 14 residues. Germline loops: CDR1 MGHRA, CDR2 YSYEKL. CDR3 sequence: CASTLPGRGTEAFF. For the CDR3, the DNA is TGCGCCAGCACCCTCCCGGGGCGGGGCACTGAAGCTTTCTTT.

The rearrangement joins TRBV29-1 to TRBJ2-2, with TRBD1 matching over 7 bases. In germline, CDR1 is SQVTM, CDR2 ANQGSEA. V lost 7 bases to trimming and J lost 3 bases; unmatched junction nucleotides: 8. The CDR3 extends over 14 amino acids. The CDR3 here is CSGSGQGDTGELFF. The CDR3, as DNA: TGCAGCGGTTCGGGGCAGGGGGACACCGGGGAGCTGTTTTTT.

The V gene is TRBV2, the J gene TRBJ2-3, with a possible D match to TRBD2 (5 bases). Germline lookup yields CDR1 SNHLY and CDR2 FYNNEI. The CDR3 is 14 residues long. Trimming removed 1 base at V and 3 bases at J, with 8 bases between. CDR3 sequence: CASSEVRDTDTQYF. The CDR3 region has the DNA TGTGCCAGCAGTGAAGTTCGGGATACAGATACGCAGTATTTT.

The chain uses TRBV5-5 and TRBJ1-1; perhaps TRBD1 as D (5 bases). In germline, CDR1 is SGHKS, CDR2 YYEKEE (reference sequence). V gave up 1 base and J gave up 3 bases, with 7 bases separating them. CDR3 size: 13 residues. The CDR3 here is CASSLTGYTEAFF. CDR3 nucleotide sequence: TGTGCCAGCAGCTTGACAGGATACACTGAAGCTTTCTTT.

About this clone itself: The germline gene is not matched at one end of the junction; a read error may be the cause. This chain joins TRBV7-7 and TRBJ2-1; 9 nucleotides line up with TRBD2. This CDR3 region has 16 residues. CDR1 and CDR2 from the germline V gene are SSHAT and FNYEAQ (reference sequence). The CDR3 nucleotides read TGTGCTAGCAGCTTAGAAGCTAGCGGGGCGTACAATGAGCAGTTCTTC. It codes for CASSLEASGAYNEQFF. Full variable domain (rest looked up from reference TRBV7-7 and TRBJ2-1): GAGVSQSPRYKVTKRGQDVTLRCDPISSHATLYWYQQALGQGPEFLTYFNYEAQPDKSGLPSDRFSAERPEGSISTLTIQRTEQRDSAMYRCASSLEASGAYNEQFFGPGTRLTVL.

The genes are TRBV29-1 and TRBJ2-5, with D unclear. CDR1 SQVTM and CDR2 ANQGSEA come from the germline V gene. V gave up 4 bases and J gave up 2 bases, with 17 bases separating them. The CDR3 spans 15 residues. CDR3 sequence: CSVVMATLAQETQYF. In DNA, the CDR3 is TGCAGCGTTGTAATGGCGACACTTGCTCAAGAGACCCAGTACTTC.

The rearrangement joins TRBV2 to TRBJ2-3; weak D call: TRBD2 (6 bases). V was trimmed by 4 bases and J by 4 bases, leaving 15 bases between them. The CDR3 runs to 15 residues. The V gene's germline CDR1 is SNHLY and CDR2 FYNNEI. CDR3 protein: CASSGGDSGSDTQYF. CDR3 nucleotide sequence: TGTGCCAGCAGTGGAGGGGACTCAGGGTCAGATACGCAGTATTTT.

This sequence joins TRBV18 and TRBJ2-1; 7 bases line up with TRBD1. Per germline, CDR1 KGHSH and CDR2 LQKENI. Trimming took 1 base from V and 8 from J; bases not matched to a gene: 8. The CDR3 covers 15 residues. The CDR3 spells CASSPQGARFDEQFF. The CDR3, as DNA: TGTGCCAGCTCACCACAGGGGGCCAGGTTTGATGAGCAGTTCTTC.

The chain uses TRBV7-2 and TRBJ1-1, with D perhaps matching TRBD1 (6 bases). From germline, CDR1 is SGHTA and CDR2 FQGNSA. This CDR3 comprises 15 residues. V lost 1 base to trimming and J lost 5 bases, with 14 bases between them. The CDR3 bases are TGTGCCAGCAGCTTAGTGGACAGAAGCTTAACTGAAGCTTTCTTT. Translation: CASSLVDRSLTEAFF. The entire variable domain, with the rest obtained from reference TRBV7-2 and TRBJ1-1, is as follows: GAGVSQSPSNKVTEKGKDVELRCDPISGHTALYWYRQSLGQGLEFLIYFQGNSAPDKSGLPSDRFSAERTGGSVSTLTIQRTQQEDSAVYLCASSLVDRSLTEAFFGQGTRLTVV.

The V gene is TRBV7-5, the J gene TRBJ2-2; the table gives TRBD2 as D, unverified against the DNA. TRBV7-5 is a listed pseudogene. The CDR3 length is 16 residues. The chain's CDR3 is CARSYNSIPTPGELFF. CDR3 in DNA: TGTGCCAGAAGCTATAATTCGATCCCGACTCCCGGGGAGCTGTTTTTT.

This sequence joins TRBV2 and TRBJ2-1, with D possibly being TRBD2 (5 bases). This CDR3 is 14 amino acids long. V shed 5 bases and J shed 3 bases, with 11 bases lying between them. Germline-derived CDR1 and CDR2 are SNHLY and FYNNEI. The CDR3 loop is CASSTSGYYNEQFF. CDR3 sequence (DNA): TGTGCCAGCAGTACCAGCGGCTACTACAATGAGCAGTTCTTC.

The chain carries TRBV2 and TRBJ2-1, with TRBD2 as a possible D gene (6 bases). The length of the CDR3 is 11 residues. CDR1 and CDR2 (germline): SNHLY, FYNNEI. V was cut by 7 bases and J by 12 bases, with 13 bases left in between. In DNA form, the CDR3 reads TGTGCCAGCACCTACAACGGGGGGCAGTTCTTC. It yields the protein CASTYNGGQFF.

The chain employs TRBV6-2 or TRBV6-3 and TRBJ1-2, with D possibly TRBD1 on 5 matching bases. This CDR3 region has 13 residues. Trimming removed 0 bases at V and 9 bases at J, with 11 bases between. The germline V gene encodes CDR1 MNHEY and CDR2 SVGEGT. This CDR3 is CASSYSTGGSYTF. DNA of the CDR3: TGTGCCAGCAGTTACTCGACCGGGGGAAGCTACACCTTC.

The chain joins TRBV6-6 to TRBJ1-5, with TRBD1 identical over 9 bases. Germline CDR1 is MNHNY and CDR2 is SVGAGI (reference sequence). The CDR3 contains 15 residues. Losses at the gene ends were 3 bases for V and 5 bases for J; bases not matched to a gene: 5. The CDR3 nucleotides are TGTGCCAGCAGTTATCCCGACAGGGGGGATCAGCCCCAGCATTTT. Its translation: CASSYPDRGDQPQHF.

The chain is built from TRBV5-1 and TRBJ2-3, with 7 bases lining up with TRBD2. V gave up 4 bases and J gave up 1 base; unmatched junction bases: 9. The CDR3 extends over 16 amino acids. Germline lookup yields CDR1 SGHRS and CDR2 YFSETQ. The CDR3 is CASSPPREGGTDTQYF. DNA of the CDR3: TGCGCCAGCAGCCCCCCTAGGGAGGGCGGCACAGATACGCAGTATTTT.

CDR3 amino acids: CASNTGGSPLHF. The CDR3 DNA follows: TGTGCCAGCAACACAGGGGGCTCACCCCTCCACTTT. The rearrangement links TRBV6-6 to TRBJ1-6; TRBD1 matches 9 bases. The CDR3 has 12 residues. V shed 7 bases and J 10 bases; nucleotides not matched to a gene: 2. Germline V gene lookup returns CDR1 MNHNY and CDR2 SVGAGI (reference sequence).

This CDR3 is CASSQPREYTEAFF. Here the CDR3 DNA reads TGCGCCAGCAGCCAACCCAGGGAATACACTGAAGCTTTCTTT. The chain employs TRBV4-1 and TRBJ1-1; a weak D match, TRBD1 (5 bases). V was pared by 2 bases and J by 3 bases, with 10 bases between. Germline V gene sequence: CDR1 MGHRA, CDR2 YSYEKL. CDR3 length equals 14 residues.

This clone was counted a single time. This chain joins TRBV12-5 and TRBJ2-1; D ambiguous. The CDR3 extends over 16 amino acids. The germline V and J ends were trimmed by 0 bases and 0 bases, with 9 bases remaining between them. Germline lookup yields CDR1 LGHNT and CDR2 FRNRAP. The CDR3 spells CASGLVVLSSYNEQFF. CDR3 bases: TGTGCTAGTGGTTTGGTAGTCCTGAGCTCCTACAATGAGCAGTTCTTC.

V and J are TRBV10-3 and TRBJ1-6; a weak D match, TRBD1 (6 bases). The ends were cut back, 5 bases at V and 2 bases at J, with 10 bases in the middle. This CDR3 is built from 15 residues. The V gene's germline CDR1 is ENHRY and CDR2 SYGVKD. For the CDR3, the DNA is TGTGCCATCAGTTCCGAGGGGGCCTATAATTCACCCCTCCACTTT. Translated, it gives CAISSEGAYNSPLHF.